This T cell receptor beta chain was retrieved from a study of blood T cells in healthy people across ages (dated by TCRdb to about 2015). About the study as a whole: In model experiments, roughly one uniquely barcoded TCR beta cDNA molecule per two T cells was captured by template switching. To track age-related changes in TCR beta repertoire diversity, the study relied on deep sequencing normalized with unique cDNA molecular identifiers. The donors were divided into four age groups: young (average around 17 years), middle-aged (approximately 41), aged (approximately 62) and long-lived (roughly 82). To avoid experimental bias, donors of different ages were spread randomly across the sequencing lanes. Two additional independent replicas of 1 million unique cDNA reads from the same blood draw were analyzed for two donors (one aged 18 to 30 and one aged 80 or older). On the study overall, not on this receptor specifically: Estimates of total diversity based on one million sequenced T cells were regarded as lower bounds and as underestimates. Observed TCR beta diversity per million T cells fell roughly linearly with age, and a significant reduction was already apparent by age roughly 40. Conclusive comparison of naive and antigen-experienced compartments was prevented by the profiling of bulk unsorted PBMCs. There was a strong correlation between observed TCR beta diversity and the percentage of naive T cells measured by flow cytometry. Donor CMV infection status was unknown, potentially confounding age-related changes in expanded clonotypes. Compared with the aged group, the long-lived group had more naive CD4+ T cells, fewer expanded clones and increased TCR diversity, suggesting age selection.

The donors were under 40 Caucasian individuals from Russia, aged 6 to 90 years, who were systemically healthy. Ten milliliters of peripheral blood were collected from each donor into EDTA-treated Vacutainer tubes. Ficoll-Paque density-gradient centrifugation was used to isolate PBMCs, with at least 7 million obtained per sample. Total RNA, at least 6 micrograms per sample, was extracted from PBMCs with Trizol reagent. For every donor, flow cytometry on a PBMC aliquot measured the percentage of naive CD45RAhigh/CD27high T cells. The library was built by means of 5' RACE. These reads were obtained on an Illumina HiSeq 2500. The second PCR ran for roughly 6 to 11 cycles and used a J-beta primer mix along with a sample-barcoded 5' primer. A template-switch 5' adaptor carrying 12 random nucleotides introduced a unique molecular identifier onto each TCR beta cDNA molecule. Each sample yielded at least 2.5 million CDR3-containing paired-end reads. The Mint cDNA synthesis kit, primed by a TRBC-specific oligonucleotide, was used to synthesize first-strand cDNA from all RNA. Following uracil-DNA glycosylase treatment, a first 18-cycle PCR with universal primers M1SS and BC2_uni_R was performed on all cDNA. The authors' pipeline ran thus. For normalization, 1 million high-quality reads were randomly selected from each sample, with every read carrying a distinct molecular identifier. Instead of being binned into consensus sequences, reads with shared molecular identifiers were discarded. CDR3 identification, clonotype clustering and error correction used MiTCR with a Q25 quality threshold and the strictest error-elimination algorithm. A nonparametric unseen species model using Euler transformation provided a lower-bound estimate of total TCR beta diversity. TCRdb reprocessing: public reads trimmed at Q25 with fastp, clones called with MiXCR, in-frame beta chains kept. Rows matching on CDR3 protein sequence are summarized as one entry with the most common DNA and genes. These V and J calls derive from TCRdb rather than the authors' analysis. The sample has around 1.7 million distinct CDR3 sequences on record, roughly 30% of them singletons. Roughly 8% of the sample comes from the top ten.

Measured from the cysteine to the phenylalanine, the CDR3 is 14 residues long. The only DNA kept is the CDR3, 42 bases in frame from the first base. CDR1 and CDR2, per the germline V gene (reference sequence), are DFQATT and SNEGSKA. V was cut back by 3 bases and J by 3 bases, leaving a gap of 15 bases between them. This clonotype was counted only a few times. Its binding antigen is unknown. Base qualities were left out, and no much larger clone turns up one base away. Sequencing used blood. The rearranged chain carries TRBV20-1 and TRBJ2-7; the D match is possibly TRBD1 or TRBD2, with 5 bases aligned in each. This receptor was identified in a woman younger than 45 in good health. The CDR3 reads as follows: CSASSAGRSYEQYF. The base sequence is TGCAGTGCTAGTAGCGCAGGGCGAAGCTACGAGCAGTACTTC.